This TCR beta chain appears in the sequencing data of a study of siplizumab effects on memory and regulatory T cells. Assays were performed on 9.7 x 10^4 or so TCR templates per sample. Profiling relied on immunoSEQ multiplex PCR, and the TCRdb table lists in-frame clones only, not all of them. The sample includes 100,000 to 110,000 clones, about 91% seen only once; the top ten take 0.15%. Only one count was recorded for this clone. Its antigen is unknown. The study's findings and limits: Naive T cells were seemingly more diverse than memory cells, and major contributions to the alloresponse seemed to be made by them.

Sequenced: CD4+ T cells sorted from blood. The source of this sequence is a human donor in good health.

The CDR3 sequence is CASSPTSTPGSGNTIYF. Written as DNA, the CDR3 is TGTGCCAGCAGCCCAACCTCGACCCCGGGATCGGGAAACACCATATATTTT. V usage is TRBV5-4 and J usage is TRBJ1-3; D call uncertain. CDR3 length equals 17 residues. Germline assignment: CDR1 SGHNT and CDR2 YYREEE (reference sequence). V gave up 4 bases and J gave up 4 bases, with 21 bases separating them.